This T cell receptor beta chain was sequenced in a study of regulatory and conventional T cells in RAG deficiency. With 2 bases removed from V and 2 bases from J, the gap between germline ends came to 9 bases. Germline V gives CDR1 SEHNR, CDR2 FQNEAQ (reference sequence). This CDR3 contains 14 residues. Profiling relied on immunoSEQ multiplex PCR, and the TCRdb table lists in-frame clones only, not all of them. The top ten clones hold about 5.4% of a sample with tens of thousands of clones, 80% to 90% of them seen once. This sample also belongs to another study, concerning regulatory T cells. This second study says: The primer mix had 52 TRBV and 13 TRBJ primers.

Sequenced sample: CD8+ T cells sorted from blood. The rearrangement links TRBV7-9 to TRBJ1-1; no clear D gene. The TCR comes from a human donor in good health. The CDR3 loop reads CASSLNDGNTEAFF. DNA of the CDR3: TGTGCCAGCAGCTTAAACGACGGAAACACTGAAGCTTTCTTT.